The clone carrying this TCR beta chain was picked up one time. V lost 0 bases and J lost 9; bases outside the gene matches: 9. Germline V gives CDR1 SGHRS, CDR2 YFSETQ. The length of the CDR3 is 16 residues. These data come from a study of OX40 agonist ivuxolimab in advanced cancers. Clones were read by immunoSEQ multiplex PCR, and TCRdb kept only the in-frame ones, dropping some. Altogether some 150,000 clones are present, roughly 91% being singletons, with the ten largest covering more than 0.8%. The chain links TRBV5-1 to TRBJ1-6; 7 bases map to TRBD1. The receptor's source is an adult with an advanced solid tumor such as melanoma, head and neck, liver or kidney cancer. The sample here was CD4+ or CD8+ T cells sorted from blood, taken in a trial of the OX40 agonist ivuxolimab. The CDR3 bases are TGCGCCAGCAGCTTGGGGTCGACAGGGAAGGGTTCACCCCTCCACTTT. It encodes CASSLGSTGKGSPLHF.